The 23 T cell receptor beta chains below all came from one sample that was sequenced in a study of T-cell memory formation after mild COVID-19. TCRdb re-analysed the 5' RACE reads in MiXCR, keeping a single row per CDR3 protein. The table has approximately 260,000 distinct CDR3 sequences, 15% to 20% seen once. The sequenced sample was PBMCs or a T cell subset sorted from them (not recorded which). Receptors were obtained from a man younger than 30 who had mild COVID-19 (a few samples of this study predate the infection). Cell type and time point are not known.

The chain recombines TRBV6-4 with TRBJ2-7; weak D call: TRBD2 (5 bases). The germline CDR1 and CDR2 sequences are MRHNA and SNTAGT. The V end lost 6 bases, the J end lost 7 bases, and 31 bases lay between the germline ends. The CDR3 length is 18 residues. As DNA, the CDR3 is TGTGCCAGCAGCGCAAATAATAGCGAGGCGAGAGGAAGAGGGGAGCAGTACGTC. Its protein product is CASSANNSEARGRGEQYV.

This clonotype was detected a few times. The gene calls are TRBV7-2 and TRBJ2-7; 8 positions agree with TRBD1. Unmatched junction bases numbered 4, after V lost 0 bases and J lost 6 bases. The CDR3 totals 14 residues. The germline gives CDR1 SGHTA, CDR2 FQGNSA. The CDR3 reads CASSLAPGGSEQYF. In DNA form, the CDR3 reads TGTGCCAGCAGCTTAGCACCAGGGGGCTCCGAGCAGTACTTC.

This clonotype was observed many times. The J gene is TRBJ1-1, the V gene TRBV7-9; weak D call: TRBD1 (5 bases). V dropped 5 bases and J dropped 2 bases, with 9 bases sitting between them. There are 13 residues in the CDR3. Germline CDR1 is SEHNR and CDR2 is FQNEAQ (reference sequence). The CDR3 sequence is CASSRGHNTEAFF. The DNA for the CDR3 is TGTGCCAGCAGCAGGGGCCATAACACTGAAGCTTTCTTT.

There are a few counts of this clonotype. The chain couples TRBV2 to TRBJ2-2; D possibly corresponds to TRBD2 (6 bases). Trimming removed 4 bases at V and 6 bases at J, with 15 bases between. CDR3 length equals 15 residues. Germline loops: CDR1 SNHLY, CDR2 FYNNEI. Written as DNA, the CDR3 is TGTGCCAGCAGTGTAAGGGCAGGGAGGTCCGGGGAGCTGTTTTTT. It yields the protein CASSVRAGRSGELFF. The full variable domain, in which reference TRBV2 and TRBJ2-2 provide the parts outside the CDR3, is EPEVTQTPSHQVTQMGQEVILRCVPISNHLYFYWYRQILGQKVEFLVSFYNNEISEKSEIFDDQFSVERPDGSNFTLKIRSTKLEDSAMYFCASSVRAGRSGELFFGEGSRLTVL.

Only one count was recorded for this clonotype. In DNA, the CDR3 is TGTGCTGGGGGGGCGGGCGCGAACACCGGGGAGCTGTTTTTT. Amino acids: CAGGAGANTGELFF. The V and J genes are TRBV6-6 and TRBJ2-2; weak D call: TRBD2 (7 bases). Germline-derived CDR1 and CDR2 are MNHNY and SVGAGI (reference sequence). CDR3 size: 14 residues.

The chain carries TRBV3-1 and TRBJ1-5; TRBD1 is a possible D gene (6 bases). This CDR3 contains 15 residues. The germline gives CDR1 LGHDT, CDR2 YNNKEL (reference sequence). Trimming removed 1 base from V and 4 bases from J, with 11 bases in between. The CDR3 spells CASSQGDIGNQPQHF. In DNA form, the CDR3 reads TGTGCCAGCAGCCAAGGGGACATCGGAAATCAGCCCCAGCATTTT. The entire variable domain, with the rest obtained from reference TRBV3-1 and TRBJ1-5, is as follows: DTAVSQTPKYLVTQMGNDKSIKCEQNLGHDTMYWYKQDSKKFLKIMFSYNNKELIINETVPNRFSPKSPDKAHLNLHINSLELGDSAVYFCASSQGDIGNQPQHFGDGTRLSIL.

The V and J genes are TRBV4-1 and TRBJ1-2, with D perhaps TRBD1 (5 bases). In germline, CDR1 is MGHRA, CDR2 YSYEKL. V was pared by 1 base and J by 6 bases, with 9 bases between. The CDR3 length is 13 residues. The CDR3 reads CASSQGSGDGYTF. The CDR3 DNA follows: TGCGCCAGCAGCCAAGGCTCGGGGGATGGCTACACCTTC.

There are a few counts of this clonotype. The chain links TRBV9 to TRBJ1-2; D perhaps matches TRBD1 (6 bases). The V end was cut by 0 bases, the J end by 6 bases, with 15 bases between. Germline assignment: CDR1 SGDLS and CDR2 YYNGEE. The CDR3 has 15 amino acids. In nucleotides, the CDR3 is TGTGCCAGCAGCGTAGTGGACAGCCCATCTCATGGCTACACCTTC. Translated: CASSVVDSPSHGYTF.

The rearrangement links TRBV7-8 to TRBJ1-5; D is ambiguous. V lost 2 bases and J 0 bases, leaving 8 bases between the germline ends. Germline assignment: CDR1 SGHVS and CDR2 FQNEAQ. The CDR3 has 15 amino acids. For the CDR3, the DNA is TGTGCCAGCAGCTTAACGGACGGTAGCAATCAGCCCCAGCATTTT. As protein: CASSLTDGSNQPQHF.

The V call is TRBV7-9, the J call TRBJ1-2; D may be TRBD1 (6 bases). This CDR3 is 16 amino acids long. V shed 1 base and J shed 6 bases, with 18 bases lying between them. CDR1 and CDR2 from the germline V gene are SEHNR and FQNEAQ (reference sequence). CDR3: CASSLVSLGQFHGYTF. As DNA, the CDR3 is TGTGCCAGCAGCTTAGTTTCGCTTGGACAGTTTCATGGCTACACCTTC.

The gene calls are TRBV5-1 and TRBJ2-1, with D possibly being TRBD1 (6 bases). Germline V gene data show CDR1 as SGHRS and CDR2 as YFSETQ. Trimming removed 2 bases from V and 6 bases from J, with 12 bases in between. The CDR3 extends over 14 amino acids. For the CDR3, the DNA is TGCGCCAGCAGCTTCTTGGGGGCCATCAATGAGCAGTTCTTC. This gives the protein CASSFLGAINEQFF.

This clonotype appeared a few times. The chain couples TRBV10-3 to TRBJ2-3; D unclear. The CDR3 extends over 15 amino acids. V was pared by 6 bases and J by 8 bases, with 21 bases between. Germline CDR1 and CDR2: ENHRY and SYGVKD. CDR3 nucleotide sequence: TGTGCCATCAGCGCCGCCCTTCCTACGGGTCGTACGCAGTATTTT. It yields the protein CAISAALPTGRTQYF.

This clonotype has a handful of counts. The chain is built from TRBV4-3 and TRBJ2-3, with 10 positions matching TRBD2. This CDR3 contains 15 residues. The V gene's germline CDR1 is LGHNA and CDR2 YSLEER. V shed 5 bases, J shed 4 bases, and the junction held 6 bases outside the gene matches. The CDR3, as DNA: TGCGCCAGCAGCATGAGCGGGGGGGCCTCAGATACGCAGTATTTT. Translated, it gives CASSMSGGASDTQYF.

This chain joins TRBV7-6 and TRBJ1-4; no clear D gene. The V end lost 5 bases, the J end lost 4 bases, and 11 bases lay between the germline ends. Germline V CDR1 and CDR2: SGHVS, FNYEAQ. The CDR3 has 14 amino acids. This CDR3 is CASSPGWGNEKLFF. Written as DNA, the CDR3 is TGTGCCAGCAGCCCGGGCTGGGGTAATGAAAAACTGTTTTTT.

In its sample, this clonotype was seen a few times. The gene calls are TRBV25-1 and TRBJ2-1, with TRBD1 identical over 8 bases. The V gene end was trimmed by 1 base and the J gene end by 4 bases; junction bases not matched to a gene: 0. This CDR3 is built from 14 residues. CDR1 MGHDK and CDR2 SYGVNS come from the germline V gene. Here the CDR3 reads CASSEWDRYNEQFF. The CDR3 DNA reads TGTGCCAGCAGTGAATGGGACAGGTACAATGAGCAGTTCTTC.

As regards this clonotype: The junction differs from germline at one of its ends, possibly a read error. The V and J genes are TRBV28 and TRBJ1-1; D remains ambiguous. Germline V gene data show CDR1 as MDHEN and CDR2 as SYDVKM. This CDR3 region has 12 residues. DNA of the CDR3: TGTGCCAGCAGATCGTGGACGGCCCTACTTGATTTT. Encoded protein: CASRSWTALLDF.

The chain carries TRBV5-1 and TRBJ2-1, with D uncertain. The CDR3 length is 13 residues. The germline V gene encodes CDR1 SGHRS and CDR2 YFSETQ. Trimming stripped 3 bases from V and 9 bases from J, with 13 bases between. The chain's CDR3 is CASSSVTGREQFF. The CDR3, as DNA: TGCGCCAGCAGCTCGGTAACGGGTCGTGAGCAGTTCTTC.

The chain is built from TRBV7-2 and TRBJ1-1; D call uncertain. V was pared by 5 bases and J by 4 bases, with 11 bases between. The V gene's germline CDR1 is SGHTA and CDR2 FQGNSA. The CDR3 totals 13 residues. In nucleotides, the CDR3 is TGTGCCAGCAGCCTTTTGTGGGGCACTGAAGCTTTCTTT. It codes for CASSLLWGTEAFF.

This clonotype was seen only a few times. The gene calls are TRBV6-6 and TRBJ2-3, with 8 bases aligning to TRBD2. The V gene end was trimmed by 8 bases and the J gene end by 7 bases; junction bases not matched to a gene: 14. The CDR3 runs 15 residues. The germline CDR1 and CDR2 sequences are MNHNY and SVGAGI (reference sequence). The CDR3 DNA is TGTGCCAGCCGGCTACCGGGGGGGCAATTGAATACGCAGTATTTT. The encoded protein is CASRLPGGQLNTQYF.

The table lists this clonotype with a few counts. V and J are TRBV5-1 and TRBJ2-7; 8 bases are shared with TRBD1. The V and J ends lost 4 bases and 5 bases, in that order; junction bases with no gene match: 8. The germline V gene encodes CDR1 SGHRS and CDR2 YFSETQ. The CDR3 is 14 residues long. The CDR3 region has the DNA TGCGCCAGCAGCAGAGGACAGGGATCCCACGAGCAGTACTTC. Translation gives CASSRGQGSHEQYF.

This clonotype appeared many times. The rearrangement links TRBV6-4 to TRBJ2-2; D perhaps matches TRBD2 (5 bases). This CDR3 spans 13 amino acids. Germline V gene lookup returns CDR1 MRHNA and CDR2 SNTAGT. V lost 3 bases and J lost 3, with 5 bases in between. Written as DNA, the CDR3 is TGTGCCAGCAGTGAAGCGGACACCGGGGAGCTGTTTTTT. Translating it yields CASSEADTGELFF.

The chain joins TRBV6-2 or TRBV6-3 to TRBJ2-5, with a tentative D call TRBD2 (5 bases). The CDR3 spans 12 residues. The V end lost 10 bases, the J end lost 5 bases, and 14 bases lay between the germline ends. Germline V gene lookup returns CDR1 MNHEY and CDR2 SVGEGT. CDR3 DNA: TGTGCCACAGCACCCGGGGAGGAGACCCAGTACTTC. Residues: CATAPGEETQYF.

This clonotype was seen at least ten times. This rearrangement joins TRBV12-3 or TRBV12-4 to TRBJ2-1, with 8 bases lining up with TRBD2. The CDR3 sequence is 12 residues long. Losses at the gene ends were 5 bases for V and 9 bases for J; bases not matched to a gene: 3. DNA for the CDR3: TGTGCCAGCAGTGGACTAGCATTTGAGCAGTTCTTC. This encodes CASSGLAFEQFF.